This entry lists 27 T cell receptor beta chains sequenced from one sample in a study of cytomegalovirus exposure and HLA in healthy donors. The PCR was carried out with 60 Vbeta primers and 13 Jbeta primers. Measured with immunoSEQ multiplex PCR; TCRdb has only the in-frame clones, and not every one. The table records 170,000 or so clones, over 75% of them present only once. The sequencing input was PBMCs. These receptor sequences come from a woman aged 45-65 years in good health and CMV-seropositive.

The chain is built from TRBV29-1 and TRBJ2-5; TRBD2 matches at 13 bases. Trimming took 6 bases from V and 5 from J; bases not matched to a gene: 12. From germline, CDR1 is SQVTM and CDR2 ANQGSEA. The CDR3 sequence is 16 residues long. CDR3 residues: CSVGGTSGDPGETQYF. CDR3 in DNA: TGCAGCGTCGGGGGGACTAGCGGGGACCCTGGGGAGACCCAGTACTTC.

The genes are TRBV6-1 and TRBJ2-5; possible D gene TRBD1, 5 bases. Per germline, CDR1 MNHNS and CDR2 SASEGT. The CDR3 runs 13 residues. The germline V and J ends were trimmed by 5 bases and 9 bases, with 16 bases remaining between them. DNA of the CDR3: TGTGCCAGCAGTTTCTACAGGTTCGAGGCCCAGTACTTC. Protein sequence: CASSFYRFEAQYF.

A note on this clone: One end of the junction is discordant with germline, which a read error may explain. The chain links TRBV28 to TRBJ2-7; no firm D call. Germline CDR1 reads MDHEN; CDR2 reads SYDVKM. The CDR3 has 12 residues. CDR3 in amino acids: CASSFPPVPSDF. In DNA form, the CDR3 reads TGTGCCAGCAGTTTTCCTCCTGTCCCTTCAGACTTC.

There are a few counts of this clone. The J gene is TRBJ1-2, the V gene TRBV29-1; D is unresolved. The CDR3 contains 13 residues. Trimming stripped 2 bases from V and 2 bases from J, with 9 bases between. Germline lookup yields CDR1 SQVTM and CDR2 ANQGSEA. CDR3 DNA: TGCAGCGTTGAATTGGTAGTGAACTATGGCTACACCTTC. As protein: CSVELVVNYGYTF.

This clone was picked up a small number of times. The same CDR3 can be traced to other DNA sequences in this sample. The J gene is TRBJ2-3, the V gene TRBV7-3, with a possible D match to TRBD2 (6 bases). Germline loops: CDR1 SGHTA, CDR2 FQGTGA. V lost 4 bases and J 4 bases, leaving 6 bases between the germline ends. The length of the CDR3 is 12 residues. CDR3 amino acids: CASSSGADTQYF. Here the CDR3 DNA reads TGTGCCAGCAGCTCGGGAGCAGATACGCAGTATTTT.

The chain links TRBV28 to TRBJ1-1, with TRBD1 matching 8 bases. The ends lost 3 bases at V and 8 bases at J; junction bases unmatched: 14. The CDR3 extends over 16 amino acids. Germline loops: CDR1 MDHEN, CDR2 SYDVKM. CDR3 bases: TGTGCCAGCAGTTTGTATACCGGGACAGGCTCCTTCGAAGCTTTCTTT. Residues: CASSLYTGTGSFEAFF.

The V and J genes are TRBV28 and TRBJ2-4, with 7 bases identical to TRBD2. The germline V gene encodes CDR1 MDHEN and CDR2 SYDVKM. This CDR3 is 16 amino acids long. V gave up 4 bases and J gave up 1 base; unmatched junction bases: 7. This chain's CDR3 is CASSSAGGRAKNIQYF. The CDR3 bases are TGTGCCAGCAGTTCCGCCGGGGGGAGGGCCAAAAACATTCAGTACTTC.

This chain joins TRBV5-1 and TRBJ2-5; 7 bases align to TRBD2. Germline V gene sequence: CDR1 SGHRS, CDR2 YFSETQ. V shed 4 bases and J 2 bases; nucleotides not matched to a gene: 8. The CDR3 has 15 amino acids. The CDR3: CASSGGRSGQETQYF. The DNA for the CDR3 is TGCGCCAGCAGCGGCGGGAGAAGTGGGCAAGAGACCCAGTACTTC.

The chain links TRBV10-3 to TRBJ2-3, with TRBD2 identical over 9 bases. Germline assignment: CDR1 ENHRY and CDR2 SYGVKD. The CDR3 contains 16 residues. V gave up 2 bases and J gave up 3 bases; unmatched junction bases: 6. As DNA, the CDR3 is TGTGCCATCAGTGAGAACCGGCTAGCGGGAACAGATACGCAGTATTTT. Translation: CAISENRLAGTDTQYF.

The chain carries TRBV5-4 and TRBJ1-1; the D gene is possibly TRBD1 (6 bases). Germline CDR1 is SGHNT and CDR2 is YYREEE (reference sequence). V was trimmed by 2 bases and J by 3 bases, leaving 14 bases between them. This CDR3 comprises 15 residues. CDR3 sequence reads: CASSFIDRRYTEAFF. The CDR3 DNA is TGTGCCAGCAGCTTCATCGACAGGAGATACACTGAAGCTTTCTTT.

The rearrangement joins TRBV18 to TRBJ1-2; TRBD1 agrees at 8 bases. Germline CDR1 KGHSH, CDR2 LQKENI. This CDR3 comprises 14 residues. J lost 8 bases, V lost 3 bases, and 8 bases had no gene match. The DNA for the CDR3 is TGTGCCAGCTCACCGCTCGGACAGGGCGGCGGCTACACCTTC. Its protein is CASSPLGQGGGYTF.

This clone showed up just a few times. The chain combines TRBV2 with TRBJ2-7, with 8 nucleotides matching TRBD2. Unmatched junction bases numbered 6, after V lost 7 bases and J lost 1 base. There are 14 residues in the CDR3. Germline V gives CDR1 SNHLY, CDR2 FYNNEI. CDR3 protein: CASNARGASYEQYF. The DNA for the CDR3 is TGTGCCAGCAACGCGCGGGGGGCTTCCTACGAGCAGTACTTC. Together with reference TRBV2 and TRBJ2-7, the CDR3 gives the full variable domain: EPEVTQTPSHQVTQMGQEVILRCVPISNHLYFYWYRQILGQKVEFLVSFYNNEISEKSEIFDDQFSVERPDGSNFTLKIRSTKLEDSAMYFCASNARGASYEQYFGPGTRLTVT.

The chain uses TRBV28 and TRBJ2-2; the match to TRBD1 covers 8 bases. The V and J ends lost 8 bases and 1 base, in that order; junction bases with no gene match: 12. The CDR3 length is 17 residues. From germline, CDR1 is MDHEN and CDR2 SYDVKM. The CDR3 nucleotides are TGTGCCAGCCAGACTAAAAGACAGGGGTGGAACACCGGGGAGCTGTTTTTT. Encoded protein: CASQTKRQGWNTGELFF.

The CDR3 here is CASSSSGTSGRNEQFF. CDR3 nucleotides: TGTGCCAGCAGCAGCTCCGGGACTAGCGGGAGAAATGAGCAGTTCTTC. The chain has TRBV7-8 and TRBJ2-1, with 14 bases that match TRBD2. The V gene's germline CDR1 is SGHVS and CDR2 FQNEAQ. This CDR3 contains 16 residues. Germline trimming cut 5 bases from V and 7 bases from J; bases unmatched to any gene: 7. The complete variable domain, with remaining parts taken from reference TRBV7-8 and TRBJ2-1, reads GAGVSQSPRYKVAKRGQDVALRCDPISGHVSLFWYQQALGQGPEFLTYFQNEAQLDKSGLPSDRFFAERPEGSVSTLKIQRTQQEDSAVYLCASSSSGTSGRNEQFFGPGTRLTVL.

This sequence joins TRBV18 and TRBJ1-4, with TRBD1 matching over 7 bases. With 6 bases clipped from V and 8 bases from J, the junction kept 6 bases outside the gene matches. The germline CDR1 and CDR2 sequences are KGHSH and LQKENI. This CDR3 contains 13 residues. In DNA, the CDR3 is TGTGCCAGCTCCGGGACAGCCCAAGAAAAACTGTTTTTT. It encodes CASSGTAQEKLFF.

The CDR3 DNA sequence: TGTGCCATCAGCGAGGGAGCGGGCGTGAACACTGAAGCTTTCTTT. It yields the protein CAISEGAGVNTEAFF. The chain uses TRBV10-3 and TRBJ1-1; D is undetermined. The CDR3 consists of 15 residues. Germline CDR1 reads ENHRY; CDR2 reads SYGVKD. Trimming left V 6 bases short and J 0 bases short, with 14 bases between.

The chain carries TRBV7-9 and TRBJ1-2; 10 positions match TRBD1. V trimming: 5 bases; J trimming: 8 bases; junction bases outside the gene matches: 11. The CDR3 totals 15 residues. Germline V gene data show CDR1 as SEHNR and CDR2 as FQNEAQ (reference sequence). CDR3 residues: CASSAGQGTWAGYTF. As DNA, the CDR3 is TGTGCCAGCAGCGCGGGACAGGGGACTTGGGCGGGCTACACCTTC.

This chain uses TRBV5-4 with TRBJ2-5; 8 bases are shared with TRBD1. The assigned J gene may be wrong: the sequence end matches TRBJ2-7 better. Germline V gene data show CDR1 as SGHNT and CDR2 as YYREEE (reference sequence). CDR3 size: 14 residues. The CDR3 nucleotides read TGTGCCAGCAGCCCCCCGGGACAGGACTACGAGCAGTACTTC. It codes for CASSPPGQDYEQYF.

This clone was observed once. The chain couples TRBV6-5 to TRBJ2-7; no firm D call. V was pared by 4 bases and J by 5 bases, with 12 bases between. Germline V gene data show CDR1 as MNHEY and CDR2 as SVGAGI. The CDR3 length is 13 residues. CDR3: CASSSQDLHEQYF. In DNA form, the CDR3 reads TGTGCCAGCAGTTCCCAAGACTTGCACGAGCAGTACTTC.

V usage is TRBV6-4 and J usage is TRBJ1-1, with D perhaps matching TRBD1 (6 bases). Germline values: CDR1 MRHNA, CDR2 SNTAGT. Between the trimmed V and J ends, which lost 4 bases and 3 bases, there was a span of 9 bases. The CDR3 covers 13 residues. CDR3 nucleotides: TGTGCCAGCAGTGCCACAGGGTACACTGAAGCTTTCTTT. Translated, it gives CASSATGYTEAFF.

CDR3 protein: CASSWRRDSGNTIYF. For the CDR3, the DNA is TGTGCCAGCAGTTGGCGACGGGACTCTGGAAACACCATATATTTT. This chain joins TRBV6-5 and TRBJ1-3; the D is unclear. Trimming took off 4 bases at V and 0 bases at J, with 10 bases between the two ends. Per the germline V gene, CDR1 is MNHEY and CDR2 is SVGAGI. The CDR3 extends over 15 amino acids.

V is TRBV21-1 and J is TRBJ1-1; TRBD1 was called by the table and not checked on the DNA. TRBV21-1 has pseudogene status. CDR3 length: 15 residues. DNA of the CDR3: TGTGCCAGCAGCAATTCGGGACAGGTGAACACTGAAGCTTTCTTT. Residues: CASSNSGQVNTEAFF.

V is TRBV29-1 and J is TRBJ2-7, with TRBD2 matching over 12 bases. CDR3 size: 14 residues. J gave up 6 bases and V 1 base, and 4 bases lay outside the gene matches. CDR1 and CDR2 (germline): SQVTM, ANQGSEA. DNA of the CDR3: TGCAGCGTTGAAGCCGGACTAGCGGGAAGCGAGCAGTACTTC. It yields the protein CSVEAGLAGSEQYF.

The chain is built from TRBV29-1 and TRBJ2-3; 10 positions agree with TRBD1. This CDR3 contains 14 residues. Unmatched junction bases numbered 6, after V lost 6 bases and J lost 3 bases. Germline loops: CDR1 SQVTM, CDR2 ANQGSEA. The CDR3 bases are TGCAGCGTGGGAGGGGACAGGGGTACAGATACGCAGTATTTT. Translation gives CSVGGDRGTDTQYF.

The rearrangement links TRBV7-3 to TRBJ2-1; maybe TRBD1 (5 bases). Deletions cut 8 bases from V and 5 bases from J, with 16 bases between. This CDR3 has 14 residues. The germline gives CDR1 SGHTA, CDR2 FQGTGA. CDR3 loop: CASCLTAFDNEQFF. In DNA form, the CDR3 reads TGTGCCAGCTGTCTGACAGCCTTTGACAATGAGCAGTTCTTC.

This CDR3 is CASSPGLAAKAFF. The CDR3 DNA is TGTGCCAGCAGCCCAGGACTGGCGGCGAAAGCTTTCTTT. The chain recombines TRBV7-9 with TRBJ1-1, with D unclear. V was cut by 5 bases and J by 9 bases, with 16 bases left in between. The germline gives CDR1 SEHNR, CDR2 FQNEAQ (reference sequence). The CDR3 loop spans 13 amino acids.

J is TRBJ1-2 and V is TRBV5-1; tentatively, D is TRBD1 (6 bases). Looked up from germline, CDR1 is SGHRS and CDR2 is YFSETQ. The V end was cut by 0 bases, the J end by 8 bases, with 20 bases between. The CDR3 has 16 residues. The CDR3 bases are TGCGCCAGCAGCTTGGCCGGGTCGGGGGGGGCGGAGGGCTACACCTTC. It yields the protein CASSLAGSGGAEGYTF.